The present T cell receptor beta chain was sequenced within a study of T cell responses to AZD1222 COVID-19 vaccine. Points on this clone: Its antigen is unknown.

Analysis merged second doses at about 4 or about 12 weeks. Regarding the study as a whole: Scientists sampled the repertoires only once the peak T cell response had passed.

TCRdb keeps only in-frame clones here, not all; method: immunoSEQ multiplex PCR. The sample lists about 150,000 clones, around 90% occurring once. V was cut by 5 bases and J by 2 bases, with 12 bases left in between. The germline V gene has CDR1 MRHNA and CDR2 SNTAGT. This CDR3 region has 15 residues. This chain joins TRBV6-4 and TRBJ1-4, with D tentatively TRBD1 (6 bases). The source material was peripheral blood, sampled 28 days after the second AZD1222 dose. This TCR was recovered from an adult who received the AZD1222 COVID-19 vaccine. In nucleotides, the CDR3 is TGTGCCAGCAGTAGGACAGACGGGACTAATGAAAAACTGTTTTTT. It translates to CASSRTDGTNEKLFF.